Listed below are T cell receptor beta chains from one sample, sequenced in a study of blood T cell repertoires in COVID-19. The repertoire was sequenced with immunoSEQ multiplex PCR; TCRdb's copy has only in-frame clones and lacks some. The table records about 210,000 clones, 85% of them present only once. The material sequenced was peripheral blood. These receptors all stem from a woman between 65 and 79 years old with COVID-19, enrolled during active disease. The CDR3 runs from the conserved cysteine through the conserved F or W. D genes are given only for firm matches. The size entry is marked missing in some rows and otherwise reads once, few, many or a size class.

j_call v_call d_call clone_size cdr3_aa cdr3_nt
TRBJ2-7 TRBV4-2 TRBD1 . CASSQTRQGAPYEQYF TGTGCCAGCAGCCAAACAAGACAGGGAGCCCCCTACGAGCAGTACTTC
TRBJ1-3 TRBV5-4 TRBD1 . CASSRRQGSPGNTIYF TGTGCCAGCAGCAGGCGACAGGGAAGCCCTGGAAACACCATATATTTT
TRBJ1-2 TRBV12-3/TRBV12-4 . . CASSLQGIGSYTF TGTGCCAGCAGTCTCCAGGGTATTGGTAGCTACACCTTC
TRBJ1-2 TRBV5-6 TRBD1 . CASSPHRGYFYGYTF TGTGCCAGCAGCCCCCACAGGGGATACTTTTATGGCTACACCTTC
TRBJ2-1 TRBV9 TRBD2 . CASSETSGTHNEQFF TGTGCCAGCAGCGAGACTAGCGGAACCCACAATGAGCAGTTCTTC
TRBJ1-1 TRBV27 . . CASSFQGLSNTEAFF TGTGCCAGCAGTTTTCAGGGCCTTAGCAACACTGAAGCTTTCTTT
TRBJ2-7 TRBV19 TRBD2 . CASSRLGEGPYEQYF TGTGCCAGTAGTAGGCTCGGGGAGGGCCCCTACGAGCAGTACTTC
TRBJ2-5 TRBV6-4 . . CASSSGETQYF TGTGCCAGCAGTAGCGGAGAGACCCAGTACTTC
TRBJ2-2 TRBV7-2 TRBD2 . CASSLRGLETGELFF TGTGCCAGCAGCTTAAGGGGACTAGAGACCGGGGAGCTGTTTTTT
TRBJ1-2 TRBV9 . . CASSVDPTEISYGYTF TGTGCCAGCAGCGTAGACCCGACAGAGATATCCTATGGCTACACCTTC
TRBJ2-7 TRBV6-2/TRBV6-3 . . CASSYPTITYEQYF TGTGCCAGCAGTTACCCGACTATAACCTACGAGCAGTACTTC
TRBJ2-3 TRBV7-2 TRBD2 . CASSLTSGSLDTQYF TGTGCCAGCAGCTTGACTAGCGGGAGTTTAGATACGCAGTATTTT
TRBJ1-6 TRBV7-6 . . CASSLAAAGQQVNSPLHF TGTGCCAGCAGCTTAGCGGCTGCAGGCCAACAGGTTAATTCACCCCTCCACTTT
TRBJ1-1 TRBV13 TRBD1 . CASSLGKGQGVREAFF TGTGCCAGCAGCTTAGGGAAGGGACAGGGGGTACGTGAAGCTTTCTTT
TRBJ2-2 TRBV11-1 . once CASSFRGPNTGELFF TGTGCCAGCAGCTTCAGGGGCCCGAACACCGGGGAGCTGTTTTTT
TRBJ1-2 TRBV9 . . CASSDSGGYGYTF TGTGCCAGCAGCGACAGCGGGGGCTATGGCTACACCTTC
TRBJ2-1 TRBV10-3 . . CAISPGLDNEQFF TGTGCCATCAGTCCGGGACTTGACAATGAGCAGTTCTTC
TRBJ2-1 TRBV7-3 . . CASSLSLSGAGREQFF TGTGCCAGCAGCTTAAGCTTGTCGGGGGCCGGGAGGGAGCAGTTCTTC
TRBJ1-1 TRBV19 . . CASSIAGGIGEAFF TGTGCCAGTAGTATAGCGGGGGGGATCGGTGAAGCTTTCTTT
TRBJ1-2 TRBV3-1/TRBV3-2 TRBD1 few CASSQRQGRDYGYTF TGTGCCAGCAGCCAACGACAGGGGCGGGACTATGGCTACACCTTC
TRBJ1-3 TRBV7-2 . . CASSLAGGQSGNTIYF TGTGCCAGCAGCTTAGCGGGTGGGCAGTCCGGAAACACCATATATTTT
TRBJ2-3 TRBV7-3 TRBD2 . CASSLAAGRADTQYF TGTGCCAGCAGCTTAGCAGCGGGAAGGGCAGATACGCAGTATTTT
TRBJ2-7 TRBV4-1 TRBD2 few CASSQGAGGTYEQYF TGCGCCAGCAGCCAAGGAGCGGGGGGAACCTACGAGCAGTACTTC
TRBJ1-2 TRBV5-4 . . CASSRTGGGHYGYTF TGTGCCAGCAGCCGGACCGGGGGGGGGCACTATGGCTACACCTTC
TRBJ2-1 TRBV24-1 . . CATSDFPDNEQFF TGTGCCACCAGTGATTTTCCGGACAATGAGCAGTTCTTC
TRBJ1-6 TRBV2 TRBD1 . CASSDGTGYSPLHF TGTGCCAGCAGCGATGGGACAGGGTATTCACCCCTCCACTTT
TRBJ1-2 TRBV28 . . CASQTSRYGYTF TGTGCCAGCCAGACAAGTCGCTATGGCTACACCTTC
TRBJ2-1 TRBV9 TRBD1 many CASSVDAGGLVQFF TGTGCCAGCAGCGTAGACGCAGGGGGCCTCGTCCAGTTCTTC
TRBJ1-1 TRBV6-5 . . CASIGRDGGFAEAFF TGTGCCAGCATCGGGCGTGATGGGGGGTTCGCTGAAGCTTTCTTT
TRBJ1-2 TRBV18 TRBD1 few CASSPNTGARNYGYTF TGTGCCAGCTCACCTAACACAGGGGCCCGGAACTATGGCTACACCTTC
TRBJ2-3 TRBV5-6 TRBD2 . CASSAGLASTDTQYF TGTGCCAGCAGCGCCGGACTAGCGAGCACAGATACGCAGTATTTT
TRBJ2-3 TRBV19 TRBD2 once CASSPRTRISTDTQYF TGTGCCAGTAGTCCCCGGACTAGAATCAGCACAGATACGCAGTATTTT
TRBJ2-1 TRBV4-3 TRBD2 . CASSQGTSGGARNEQFF TGCGCCAGCAGCCAGGGGACTAGCGGGGGGGCACGCAATGAGCAGTTCTTC
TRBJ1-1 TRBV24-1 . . CATSDAQGTITEAFF TGTGCCACCAGTGATGCACAGGGAACAATAACTGAAGCTTTCTTT
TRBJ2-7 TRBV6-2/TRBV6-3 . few CASSSAGLAVYEQYF TGTGCCAGCAGTTCCGCAGGGTTAGCAGTCTACGAGCAGTACTTC